This T cell receptor (beta chain) appears in the sequencing data of a study of human T cells and chemical hapten exposure. A single record per CDR3 protein comes from TCRdb applying MiXCR to the RACE reads. The sample shows tens of thousands of distinct CDR3 sequences, roughly a tenth of them seen only once. As to time point: pre-sensitization, week 0. Treatment described: therapeutic diphenylcyclopropenone sensitization with weekly scalp DPC. Germline V CDR1 and CDR2: SGHVS, FQNEAQ. V was pared by 5 bases and J by 7 bases, with 9 bases between. This CDR3 is 12 amino acids long. The chain is built from TRBV7-8 and TRBJ2-1; perhaps TRBD2 as D (5 bases). Sequences were derived from whole blood, sampled in connection with sensitization to the hapten diphenylcyclopropenone (DPC). This sequence originates from a woman aged 40 to 49 with alopecia areata. Some clones in this sample may be carry-over from other donors' samples. In DNA, the CDR3 is TGTGCCAGCAGCCTGGGAGCTAATGAGCAGTTCTTC. It codes for CASSLGANEQFF.